Below are 17 T cell receptor beta chains sequenced from a single sample in a study of T cell responses to AZD1222 COVID-19 vaccine. The protocol was immunoSEQ multiplex PCR, while the TCRdb copy is restricted to in-frame clones and leaves out a portion. The data show approximately 75,000 clones, roughly nine tenths seen once. This specimen was peripheral blood, taken 28 days after the second AZD1222 dose. Receptors were obtained from an adult who received the AZD1222 COVID-19 vaccine.

V usage is TRBV6-4 and J usage is TRBJ1-1, with D possibly being TRBD1 (5 bases). Germline V gives CDR1 MRHNA, CDR2 SNTAGT. Trimming shortened V by 6 bases and J by 5 bases, and 16 bases separated the two germline ends. This CDR3 has 14 residues. Here the CDR3 reads CASRPQGIGTEAFF. The CDR3 DNA reads as TGTGCCAGCAGGCCCCAGGGTATCGGTACTGAAGCTTTCTTT.

This rearrangement joins TRBV12-3 or TRBV12-4 to TRBJ1-6; D is uncertain. The V end was cut by 3 bases, the J end by 10 bases, with 10 bases between. The CDR3 is 13 residues long. The CDR3 coding sequence is TGTGCCAGCAGTTTCGATGTGCGCTCACCCCTCCACTTT. This encodes CASSFDVRSPLHF.

V and J are TRBV7-9 and TRBJ1-2; D is perhaps TRBD1 (5 bases). The CDR3 consists of 14 residues. V lost 4 bases and J lost 4, with 13 bases in between. CDR1 is SEHNR, CDR2 FQNEAQ, per germline (reference sequence). Here the CDR3 reads CASSSSGTVYGYTF. The CDR3, as DNA: TGTGCCAGCAGCTCCTCCGGGACGGTCTATGGCTACACCTTC.

The V and J genes are TRBV7-3 and TRBJ1-1, with no clear D. Germline-derived CDR1 and CDR2 are SGHTA and FQGTGA. CDR3 length equals 13 residues. V gave up 5 bases and J gave up 7 bases, with 14 bases separating them. The CDR3 sequence is CASSTGPLNEAFF. The CDR3, as DNA: TGTGCCAGCAGCACCGGACCGCTTAATGAAGCTTTCTTT. Full variable domain (rest looked up from reference TRBV7-3 and TRBJ1-1): GAGVSQTPSNKVTEKGKYVELRCDPISGHTALYWYRQSLGQGPEFLIYFQGTGAADDSGLPNDRFFAVRPEGSVSTLKIQRTERGDSAVYLCASSTGPLNEAFFGQGTRLTVV.

V is TRBV20-1 and J is TRBJ2-7; no definite D call. V was pared by 0 bases and J by 3 bases, with 3 bases between. CDR1 and CDR2 (germline): DFQATT, SNEGSKA (reference sequence). This CDR3 spans 11 amino acids. CDR3 amino acids: CSARDSYEQYF. DNA of the CDR3: TGCAGTGCTAGAGACAGCTACGAGCAGTACTTC.

This clone was recorded only once. The chain combines TRBV27 with TRBJ1-5; TRBD1 aligns across 7 bases. CDR3 length: 13 residues. J was trimmed by 7 bases and V by 5 bases; bases with no gene match: 5. Germline loops: CDR1 MNHEY, CDR2 SMNVEV (reference sequence). The CDR3 loop reads CASSQTGHQPQHF. The DNA for the CDR3 is TGTGCCAGCAGTCAGACAGGGCACCAGCCCCAGCATTTT.

The V call is TRBV19, the J call TRBJ1-5; maybe TRBD1 (6 bases). Trimming removed 3 bases from V and 3 bases from J, with 9 bases in between. Germline CDR1 is LNHDA and CDR2 is SQIVND (reference sequence). This CDR3 has 14 residues. CDR3 coding DNA: TGTGCCAGTAGTATGCGGGACAACAATCAGCCCCAGCATTTT. It yields the protein CASSMRDNNQPQHF.

This chain joins TRBV9 and TRBJ2-7, with no clear D. This CDR3 has 14 amino acids. CDR1 and CDR2 (germline): SGDLS, YYNGEE. The V end was cut by 0 bases, the J end by 6 bases, with 13 bases between. The CDR3 coding sequence is TGTGCCAGCAGCGTAGAGTGGGCGGTGGGCGAGCAGTACTTC. Translation gives CASSVEWAVGEQYF.

J is TRBJ1-3 and V is TRBV5-4; TRBD1 might be the D (6 bases). Trimming pared 4 bases from V and 0 bases from J, leaving 17 bases between. CDR3 length: 17 amino acids. CDR1 and CDR2 from the germline V gene are SGHNT and YYREEE (reference sequence). The CDR3: CASSVPRGNYSGNTIYF. The CDR3 DNA is TGTGCCAGCAGCGTTCCCAGGGGCAACTACTCTGGAAACACCATATATTTT. The full variable domain, in which reference TRBV5-4 and TRBJ1-3 provide the parts outside the CDR3, is ETGVTQSPTHLIKTRGQQVTLRCSSQSGHNTVSWYQQALGQGPQFIFQYYREEENGRGNFPPRFSGLQFPNYSSELNVNALELDDSALYLCASSVPRGNYSGNTIYFGEGSWLTVV.

The chain employs TRBV3-1 (or the pseudogene TRBV3-2) and TRBJ2-7, with D possibly matching TRBD1 (5 bases). V shed 1 base and J shed 5 bases, with 9 bases lying between them. CDR3 length: 13 amino acids. Germline CDR1 LGHDT, CDR2 YNNKEL (reference sequence). As DNA, the CDR3 is TGTGCCAGCAGCCAAGTACCAGGGAACGAGCAGTACTTC. This encodes CASSQVPGNEQYF.

The chain joins TRBV5-1 to TRBJ2-3; the match to TRBD1 covers 8 bases. Germline CDR1 is SGHRS and CDR2 is YFSETQ. The CDR3 sequence is 15 residues long. V shed 6 bases and J 0 bases; nucleotides not matched to a gene: 6. DNA of the CDR3: TGCGCCAGCACCCGGGACAGGCCAAGCACAGATACGCAGTATTTT. Protein product: CASTRDRPSTDTQYF.

This chain joins TRBV7-2 and TRBJ1-3, with 10 bases fitting TRBD1. Germline V gene data show CDR1 as SGHTA and CDR2 as FQGNSA. The CDR3 runs to 16 residues. V was clipped by 5 bases and J by 4 bases; unmatched bases: 8. The CDR3 region is CASSPGTGETGNTIYF. The CDR3 DNA sequence: TGTGCCAGCAGCCCCGGGACAGGGGAGACGGGAAACACCATATATTTT.

This chain connects TRBV18 to TRBJ1-1; possible D gene TRBD1, 5 bases. This CDR3 region has 15 residues. The V gene's germline CDR1 is KGHSH and CDR2 LQKENI. Between the trimmed V and J ends, which lost 3 bases and 0 bases, there was a span of 11 bases. CDR3 amino acids: CASSPESTVNTEAFF. DNA for the CDR3: TGTGCCAGCTCACCGGAATCGACAGTGAACACTGAAGCTTTCTTT.

The chain employs TRBV30 and TRBJ2-7; D perhaps matches TRBD2 (6 bases). The CDR3 length is 14 residues. CDR1 is GTSNPN, CDR2 SVGIG, per germline (reference sequence). With 7 bases removed from V and 1 base from J, the gap between germline ends came to 17 bases. CDR3 region: CAFRGRRGSYEQYF. The CDR3 nucleotides read TGTGCCTTTCGGGGTAGGCGGGGATCCTACGAGCAGTACTTC.

V and J are TRBV5-1 and TRBJ2-2, with 7 nucleotides matching TRBD2. Losses at the gene ends were 6 bases for V and 3 bases for J; bases not matched to a gene: 14. The CDR3 is 17 residues long. Looked up from germline, CDR1 is SGHRS and CDR2 is YFSETQ. The CDR3 is CASKRAQRGRDTGELFF. CDR3 nucleotides: TGCGCCAGCAAACGGGCCCAGCGGGGTCGGGACACCGGGGAGCTGTTTTTT.

This clone was seen just once. CDR3 in amino acids: CASSYTGSRVFTEAFF. The DNA of the CDR3 is TGTGCCAGCAGTTATACCGGGAGTCGCGTTTTCACTGAAGCTTTCTTT. The J gene is TRBJ1-1, the V gene TRBV6-5, with unresolved D. Germline V lookup: CDR1 MNHEY, CDR2 SVGAGI. There are 16 residues in the CDR3. Trimming pared 3 bases from V and 4 bases from J, leaving 18 bases between.

The chain is built from TRBV7-2 and TRBJ1-5; TRBD1 is a possible D gene (6 bases). The CDR3 is 16 amino acids. Germline V gives CDR1 SGHTA, CDR2 FQGNSA. Trimming took off 1 base at V and 5 bases at J, with 15 bases between the two ends. This CDR3 is CASSLEGGFSDQPQHF. The DNA of the CDR3 is TGTGCCAGCAGCTTAGAAGGGGGGTTTTCCGATCAGCCCCAGCATTTT.